This TCR beta chain was captured by sequencing in a study of T cell changes during pregnancy in multiple sclerosis. The protocol was immunoSEQ multiplex PCR, while the TCRdb copy is restricted to in-frame clones and leaves out a portion. The repertoire holds about 98,000 clones, with roughly nine tenths as singletons. The CDR3 contains 15 residues. CDR1 is SGDLS and CDR2 is YYNGEE in the germline V gene. V lost 3 bases, J lost 5 bases, and 17 bases lay in between. The specimen was peripheral blood, collected after pregnancy. The TCR originated in a female donor in good health, enrolled as a control in a pregnancy study. The chain employs TRBV9 and TRBJ1-1; D is unresolved. The CDR3 here is CASSGGTTPRTEAFF. The CDR3 DNA follows: TGTGCCAGCAGCGGCGGAACAACCCCTAGGACTGAAGCTTTCTTT. Using reference TRBV9 and TRBJ1-1 for the parts outside the CDR3, the full variable domain is DSGVTQTPKHLITATGQRVTLRCSPRSGDLSVYWYQQSLDQGLQFLIQYYNGEERAKGNILERFSAQQFPDLHSELNLSSLELGDSALYFCASSGGTTPRTEAFFGQGTRLTVV.